A single sample gave rise to the 2 T cell receptor beta chains below, sequenced in a study of blood T cell repertoires in COVID-19. Generated by immunoSEQ multiplex PCR, the TCRdb table keeps only in-frame clones and is missing some. The sample lists about 250,000 clones; more than 80% were seen once. Material for sequencing was peripheral blood. The receptors here all came from a human donor in a cohort sampled during active COVID-19.

This sequence joins TRBV15 and TRBJ1-5; TRBD1 matches 7 bases. The junction had 4 bases not matched to a gene; V was cut back by 3 bases and J by 5 bases. Germline V gene data show CDR1 as LNHNV and CDR2 as YYDKDF (reference sequence). The CDR3 has 14 amino acids. The CDR3 loop is CATSRTGTHQPQHF. CDR3 nucleotide sequence: TGTGCCACCAGCAGGACAGGGACTCATCAGCCCCAGCATTTT.

The CDR3 here is CASQGVLQETQYF. The CDR3 coding sequence is TGTGCCAGCCAGGGGGTTCTGCAAGAGACCCAGTACTTC. The chain links TRBV28 to TRBJ2-5; 7 nucleotides line up with TRBD1. The length of the CDR3 is 13 residues. Trimming removed 8 bases from V and 2 bases from J; junction bases left unmatched: 5. The V gene's germline CDR1 is MDHEN and CDR2 SYDVKM.